The rows below give T cell receptor beta chains drawn from one sample of a study of blood T cell repertoires in COVID-19. Libraries were prepared by immunoSEQ multiplex PCR; TCRdb keeps only in-frame clonotypes and omits some of them. Of some 94,000 clones in the sample, around nine tenths were seen once. The sample was peripheral blood. The receptor set was obtained from a human donor in a cohort sampled during active COVID-19. CDR3s include the opening cysteine and the closing phenylalanine or tryptophan. The order of the fields is clone size, J gene, V gene, D gene, CDR3 protein, CDR3 DNA. The D gene is left open where the match is weak. Expanded clones get a size class; other rows say once, few or many, or leave the size out.

. TRBJ2-1 TRBV28 TRBD2 CASSYGSGVAGGSYNEQFF TGTGCCAGCAGTTATGGCTCGGGGGTAGCGGGAGGTTCCTACAATGAGCAGTTCTTC
. TRBJ1-2 TRBV7-9 . CASSTTGGANYGYTF TGTGCCAGCAGCACGACAGGTGGGGCTAACTATGGCTACACCTTC
once TRBJ2-7 TRBV21-1 . CASSRPGQGIQRYEQYF TGTGCCAGCAGCCGTCCGGGACAGGGGATTCAACGCTACGAGCAGTACTTC
. TRBJ1-1 TRBV5-5 . CASSLVVSLVGGNTEAFF TGTGCCAGCAGCTTGGTAGTATCGCTCGTGGGAGGTAACACTGAAGCTTTCTTT
. TRBJ1-4 TRBV7-9 TRBD1 CASSLSTGQGHNEKLFF TGTGCCAGCAGCTTATCCACGGGACAGGGTCATAATGAAAAACTGTTTTTT
. TRBJ2-2 TRBV9 . CASSVEETAAGELFF TGTGCCAGCAGCGTAGAAGAGACAGCTGCCGGGGAGCTGTTTTTT
. TRBJ2-3 TRBV2 TRBD2 CASSELGAGDTTDTQYF TGTGCCAGCAGTGAACTCGGGGCGGGGGATACCACAGATACGCAGTATTTT
. TRBJ1-3 TRBV30 . CAWIRGGNTIYF TGTGCCTGGATTAGGGGTGGAAACACCATATATTTT
. TRBJ2-5 TRBV15 TRBD2 CATSRDRAGGTQETQYF TGTGCCACCAGCAGAGATCGGGCGGGAGGAACACAAGAGACCCAGTACTTC
. TRBJ2-3 TRBV4-2 TRBD2 CASSQGPTSGRADTQYF TGTGCCAGCAGCCAAGGCCCAACTAGCGGGAGAGCAGATACGCAGTATTTT
once TRBJ1-2 TRBV27 . CASSAKGANYGYTF TGTGCCAGCAGTGCCAAGGGAGCTAACTATGGCTACACCTTC
. TRBJ2-3 TRBV6-6 . CASSYGLNTDTQYF TGTGCCAGCAGTTACGGACTGAACACAGATACGCAGTATTTT
. TRBJ1-6 TRBV11-3 TRBD1 CASSPTTGDNSPLHF TGTGCCAGCAGCCCTACGACAGGGGATAATTCACCCCTCCACTTT
. TRBJ1-1 TRBV14 . CASSQGEIGRAEAFF TGTGCCAGCAGCCAAGGAGAAATAGGTCGGGCTGAAGCTTTCTTT
. TRBJ1-6 TRBV21-1 . CASSKCLGDNSPLHF TGTGCCAGCAGCAAATGTCTCGGTGATAATTCACCCCTCCACTTT
. TRBJ1-1 TRBV28 . CAISRVVSALGTEAFF TGTGCCATCTCCAGGGTCGTTTCGGCTTTGGGCACTGAAGCTTTCTTT
. TRBJ1-2 TRBV6-5 . CASSSTSDRIYGYTF TGTGCCAGCAGTTCTACCAGTGACAGGATTTATGGCTACACCTTC
. TRBJ2-1 TRBV6-2/TRBV6-3 TRBD2 CASSPGLAGGGNEQFF TGTGCCAGCAGTCCGGGACTAGCGGGAGGGGGGAATGAGCAGTTCTTC
. TRBJ2-2 TRBV2 TRBD2 CASSTSGGTGELFF TGTGCCAGCAGTACTAGCGGGGGAACCGGGGAGCTGTTTTTT
. TRBJ2-7 TRBV6-2/TRBV6-3 TRBD2 CASSLTSGLYEQYF TGTGCCAGCAGTTTGACTAGCGGGCTCTACGAGCAGTACTTC
. TRBJ2-7 TRBV27 . CASSTRPRGYEQYF TGTGCCAGCAGTACTCGACCACGAGGATACGAGCAGTACTTC
. TRBJ2-1 TRBV19 TRBD2 CASRIAGGLYNEQFF TGTGCCAGTAGAATAGCGGGGGGCCTTTACAATGAGCAGTTCTTC
. TRBJ2-1 TRBV20-1 . CSANSEQFF TGCAGTGCTAACTCGGAGCAGTTCTTC
. TRBJ2-5 TRBV5-1 . CASSSLPDRTQETQYF TGCGCCAGCAGCTCCCTCCCCGACAGGACGCAAGAGACCCAGTACTTC
. TRBJ1-1 TRBV7-8 . CASSQRTVDMNTEAFF TGTGCCAGCAGCCAAAGGACAGTAGACATGAACACTGAAGCTTTCTTT
. TRBJ1-2 TRBV5-1 . CASRESQNYGYTF TGCGCCAGCAGGGAGTCTCAAAACTATGGCTACACCTTC
. TRBJ2-1 TRBV28 . CASSLSTRSTQFF TGTGCCAGCAGTTTATCTACGCGTTCTACTCAGTTCTTC
. TRBJ1-5 TRBV27 . CASSPTLRQSSNQPQHF TGTGCCAGCAGTCCAACCCTTCGACAGAGTAGCAATCAGCCCCAGCATTTT
. TRBJ1-2 TRBV7-9 TRBD1 CASSLGQGPFGYTF TGTGCCAGCAGCCTAGGACAGGGCCCCTTTGGCTACACCTTC
. TRBJ2-3 TRBV19 TRBD1 CASSILQGLSGTDTQYF TGTGCCAGTAGTATTTTACAGGGGTTAAGTGGTACAGATACGCAGTATTTT
. TRBJ2-5 TRBV19 . CASIVGWSGETQYF TGTGCCAGTATTGTTGGGTGGTCGGGAGAGACCCAGTACTTC
. TRBJ1-1 TRBV30 . CAWSVFRGIVNTEAFF TGTGCCTGGAGTGTTTTCAGGGGTATCGTGAACACTGAAGCTTTCTTT
. TRBJ1-1 TRBV6-5 . CASSQRRQTTEAFF TGTGCCAGCAGTCAACGGAGACAGACGACTGAAGCTTTCTTT
. TRBJ2-7 TRBV12-3/TRBV12-4 TRBD1 CASSFGQAYEQYF TGTGCCAGCAGTTTTGGACAGGCTTACGAGCAGTACTTC
. TRBJ2-7 TRBV5-1 . CASSPDIIPYEQYF TGCGCCAGCAGCCCAGACATTATCCCCTACGAGCAGTACTTC
once TRBJ1-2 TRBV5-6 . CASSLRTEDYGYTF TGTGCCAGCAGCTTGAGGACAGAGGACTATGGCTACACCTTC
. TRBJ1-2 TRBV11-2 . CASSQGYRAGGYTF TGTGCCAGCAGCCAAGGTTACAGGGCCGGCGGCTACACCTTC